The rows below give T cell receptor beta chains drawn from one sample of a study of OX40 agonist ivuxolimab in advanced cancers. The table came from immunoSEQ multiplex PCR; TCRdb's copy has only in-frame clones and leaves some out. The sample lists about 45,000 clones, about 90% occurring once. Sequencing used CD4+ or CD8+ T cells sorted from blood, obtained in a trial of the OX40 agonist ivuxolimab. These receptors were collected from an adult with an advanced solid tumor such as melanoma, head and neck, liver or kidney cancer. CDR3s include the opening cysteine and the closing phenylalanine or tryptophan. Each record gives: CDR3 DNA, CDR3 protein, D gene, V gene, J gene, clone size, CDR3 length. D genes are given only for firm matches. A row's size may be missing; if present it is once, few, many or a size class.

TGTGCCAGTAGTATTTCGCGCGATCTCTACACCTTC,CASSISRDLYTF,NA,TRBV19,TRBJ1-2,NA,12
TGTGCCAGCAGCTTAGCGATAGGGCCGGGTGGCTACACCTTC,CASSLAIGPGGYTF,NA,TRBV7-2,TRBJ1-2,NA,14
TGTGCCAGCAGCTTAATTCTGGTCAACGCGGAGACCCAGTACTTC,CASSLILVNAETQYF,NA,TRBV7-3,TRBJ2-5,NA,15
TGCAGCGTAGCCGGGACAACCTACGAGCAGTACTTC,CSVAGTTYEQYF,NA,TRBV29-1,TRBJ2-7,once,12
TGTGCCAGCAGCTTCAGCGGCCAAGAGACCCAGTACTTC,CASSFSGQETQYF,NA,TRBV7-3,TRBJ2-5,NA,13
TGTGCCAGCAGCCCTACAGGGGGATTTGGCGATACGCAGTATTTT,CASSPTGGFGDTQYF,TRBD1,TRBV28,TRBJ2-3,NA,15
TGTGCCAGCAGACGGGGTTTGGGTCCAGATACGCAGTATTTT,CASRRGLGPDTQYF,NA,TRBV6-1,TRBJ2-3,NA,14
TGTGCCTGGAGTGCCCGACAAGACACTGAAGCTTTCTTT,CAWSARQDTEAFF,NA,TRBV30,TRBJ1-1,NA,13
TGTGCCAGTAGTAACCAAGACAGGGGTCCCTACGAGCAGTACTTC,CASSNQDRGPYEQYF,TRBD1,TRBV19,TRBJ2-7,once,15
TGTGCCATCAGTGGAAATAGGGAGGGATACAATGAGCAGTTCTTC,CAISGNREGYNEQFF,TRBD2,TRBV10-3,TRBJ2-1,few,15
TGTGCCAGCACCGTAGCGGGAGGAGCAACCTACGAGCAGTACTTC,CASTVAGGATYEQYF,TRBD2,TRBV27,TRBJ2-7,NA,15
TGTGCCAGCAGCCAATTTTCCACCGGGGAGCTGTTTTTT,CASSQFSTGELFF,NA,TRBV16,TRBJ2-2,once,13
TGTGCCAGCAGTCAGCTCCAGGTTGGGAAGACCCAGTACTTC,CASSQLQVGKTQYF,NA,TRBV6-5,TRBJ2-5,few,14
TGTGCCAGCAGCCTGGCGGGAGGGAACACCGGGGAGCTGTTTTTT,CASSLAGGNTGELFF,TRBD2,TRBV11-3,TRBJ2-2,NA,15
TGTGCCAGCTCACCGGACACATATAATGAAAAACTGTTTTTT,CASSPDTYNEKLFF,NA,TRBV18,TRBJ1-4,NA,14
TGTGCCAGCAGCTTCAATGGGGGTCAGCCCCAGCATTTT,CASSFNGGQPQHF,NA,TRBV7-9,TRBJ1-5,NA,13
TGCGCCAGCAGCGGAACGGTTTACAATGAGCAGTTCTTC,CASSGTVYNEQFF,NA,TRBV5-1,TRBJ2-1,few,13
TGTGCCAGCAGCTGGACAGGGGGCGCGGGGACCGGGGAGCTGTTTTTT,CASSWTGGAGTGELFF,TRBD1,TRBV11-1,TRBJ2-2,NA,16
TGTGCCAGCAGCCGAGCCAGCCCCGCTTCCTACAATGAGCAGTTCTTC,CASSRASPASYNEQFF,NA,TRBV7-3,TRBJ2-1,NA,16
TGTGCCAGCAGCTTAGTTCGGGGTGGCACCGGGGAGCTGTTTTTT,CASSLVRGGTGELFF,NA,TRBV7-2,TRBJ2-2,NA,15
TGTGCCAGCAGCTCCAGGGACAGGGGGCCGGGGGTGTCCTACGAGCAGTACTTC,CASSSRDRGPGVSYEQYF,TRBD1,TRBV5-4,TRBJ2-7,NA,18
TGTGCCAGCAGCTTAAGGACTCGCGGGAGCTATAACGACGAGCAGTACTTC,CASSLRTRGSYNDEQYF,TRBD2,TRBV7-8,TRBJ2-7,NA,17
TGCGCCAGCAGCTTGGAACCCAATAGGGTGGGGAACACTGAAGCTTTCTTT,CASSLEPNRVGNTEAFF,NA,TRBV5-1,TRBJ1-1,NA,17
TGTGCCAGCACCATCGGTCGAGCCCCCGGGGAGCTGTTTTTT,CASTIGRAPGELFF,NA,TRBV2,TRBJ2-2,NA,14
TGTGCCAGCAGTAGGGATCGGGGCCTTAATGAAAAACTGTTTTTT,CASSRDRGLNEKLFF,NA,TRBV6-5,TRBJ1-4,NA,15
TGTGCCAGCAGGGAGAACTACGAGCAGTACTTC,CASRENYEQYF,NA,TRBV6-1,TRBJ2-7,NA,11
TGTGCCAGCAGTGAACAGAGCTCTGGAAACACCATATATTTT,CASSEQSSGNTIYF,NA,TRBV2,TRBJ1-3,NA,14
TGTGCCATCAGTGTAAACGGGGGGGGCGCGATCTATGGCTACACCTTC,CAISVNGGGAIYGYTF,NA,TRBV10-3,TRBJ1-2,NA,16
TGTGCCAGCAGTTCCTGGAGAGCGAGTAGCACAGATACGCAGTATTTT,CASSSWRASSTDTQYF,NA,TRBV28,TRBJ2-3,NA,16
TGTGCCAGCAGCCGTCTAGGCTCTGGGGCCAACGTCCTGACTTTC,CASSRLGSGANVLTF,NA,TRBV7-2,TRBJ2-6,NA,15
TGCGCCAGCAGCCTAGGGACAGAGATACGGGAGACCCAGTACTTC,CASSLGTEIRETQYF,TRBD1,TRBV5-1,TRBJ2-5,NA,15
TGTGCCAGCAACCCCACGGGGGGCGCAAGCAATCAGCCCCAGCATTTT,CASNPTGGASNQPQHF,NA,TRBV5-5,TRBJ1-5,NA,16
TGCGCCAGCAGCTTGGGACCGGGACAGGGTTCTACCGGGGAGCTGTTTTTT,CASSLGPGQGSTGELFF,TRBD1,TRBV5-1,TRBJ2-2,few,17
TGTGCCAGTAGTCGGACTAGCGGGAGGGCCTGGGAGACCCAGTACTTC,CASSRTSGRAWETQYF,TRBD2,TRBV19,TRBJ2-5,NA,16
TGTGCCAGTAGTATGAGGTACAGAGAAGCTTTCTTT,CASSMRYREAFF,NA,TRBV19,TRBJ1-1,NA,12
TGTGCCAGCACCCCACGTGCGCCTTCAGGGGAGCTGTTTTTT,CASTPRAPSGELFF,NA,TRBV27,TRBJ2-2,NA,14
TGTGCCAGCAGCTTAGTAGCGGCCAGAAACACCGGGGAGCTGTTTTTT,CASSLVAARNTGELFF,NA,TRBV7-2,TRBJ2-2,NA,16
TGTGCCTGGAAACGGGACAGCCAAGTCGGGGAGCTGTTTTTT,CAWKRDSQVGELFF,TRBD1,TRBV30,TRBJ2-2,NA,14
TGTGCCAGCAGCGGGGGGACAGGGGAAGAGACCCAGTACTTC,CASSGGTGEETQYF,TRBD1,TRBV7-3,TRBJ2-5,few,14
TGCGCCAGCAGCTTGGTGGACAAGGGGCACTATGGCTACACCTTC,CASSLVDKGHYGYTF,NA,TRBV5-1,TRBJ1-2,NA,15
TGTGCCAGCCTGGTTGGGCGGGGAGATACGCAGTATTTT,CASLVGRGDTQYF,NA,TRBV7-2,TRBJ2-3,NA,13
TGTGCCAGCAGCTTAGGCGGGAAGAATAATGAGCAGTTCTTC,CASSLGGKNNEQFF,NA,TRBV7-3,TRBJ2-1,once,14
TGTGCCAGCAGCTTACGGGCTGGCTACGAGCAGTACTTC,CASSLRAGYEQYF,NA,TRBV7-3,TRBJ2-7,NA,13